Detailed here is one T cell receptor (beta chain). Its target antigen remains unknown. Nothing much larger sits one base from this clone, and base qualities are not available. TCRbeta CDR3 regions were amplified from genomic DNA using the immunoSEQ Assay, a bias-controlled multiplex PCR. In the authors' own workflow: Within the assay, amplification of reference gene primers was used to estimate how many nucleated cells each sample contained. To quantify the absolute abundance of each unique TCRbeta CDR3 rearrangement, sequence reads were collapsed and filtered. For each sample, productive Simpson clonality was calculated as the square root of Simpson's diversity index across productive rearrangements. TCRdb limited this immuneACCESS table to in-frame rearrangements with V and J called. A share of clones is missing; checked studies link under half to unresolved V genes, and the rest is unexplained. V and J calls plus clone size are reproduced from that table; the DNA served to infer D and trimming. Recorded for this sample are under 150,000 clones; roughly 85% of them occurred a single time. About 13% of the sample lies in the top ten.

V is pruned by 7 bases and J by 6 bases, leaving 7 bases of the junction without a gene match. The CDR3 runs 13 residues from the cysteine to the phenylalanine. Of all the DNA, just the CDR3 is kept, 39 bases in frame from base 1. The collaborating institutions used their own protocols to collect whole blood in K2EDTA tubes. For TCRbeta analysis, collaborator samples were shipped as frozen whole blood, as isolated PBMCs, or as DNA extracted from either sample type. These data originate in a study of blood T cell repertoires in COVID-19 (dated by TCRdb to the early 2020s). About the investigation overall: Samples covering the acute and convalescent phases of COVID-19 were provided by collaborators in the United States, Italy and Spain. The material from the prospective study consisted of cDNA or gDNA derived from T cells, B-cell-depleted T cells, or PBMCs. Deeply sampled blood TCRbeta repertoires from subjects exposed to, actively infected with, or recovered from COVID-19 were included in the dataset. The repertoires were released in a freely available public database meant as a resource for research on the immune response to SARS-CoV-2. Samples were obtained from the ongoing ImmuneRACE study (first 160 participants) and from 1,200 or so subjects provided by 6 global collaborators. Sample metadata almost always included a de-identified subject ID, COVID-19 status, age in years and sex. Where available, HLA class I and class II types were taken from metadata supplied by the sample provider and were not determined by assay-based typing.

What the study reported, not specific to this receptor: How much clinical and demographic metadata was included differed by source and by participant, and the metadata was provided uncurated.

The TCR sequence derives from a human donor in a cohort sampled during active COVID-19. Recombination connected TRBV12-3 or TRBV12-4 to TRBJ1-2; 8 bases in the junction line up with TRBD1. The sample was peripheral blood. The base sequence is TGTGCCAGCACCCTGACAGGGGCGGATGGCTACACCTTC. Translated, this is CASTLTGADGYTF.